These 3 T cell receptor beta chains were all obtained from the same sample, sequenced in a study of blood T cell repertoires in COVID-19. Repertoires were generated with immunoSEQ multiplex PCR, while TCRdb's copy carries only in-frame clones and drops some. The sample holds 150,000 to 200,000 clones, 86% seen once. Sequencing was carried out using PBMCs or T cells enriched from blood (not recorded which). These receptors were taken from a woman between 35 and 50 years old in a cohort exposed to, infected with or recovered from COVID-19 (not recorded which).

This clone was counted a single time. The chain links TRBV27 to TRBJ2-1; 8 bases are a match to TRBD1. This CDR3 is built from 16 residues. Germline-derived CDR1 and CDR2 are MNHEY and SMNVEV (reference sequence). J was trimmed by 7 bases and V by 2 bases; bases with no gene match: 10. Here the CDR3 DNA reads TGTGCCAGCAGTTTACTAAGCGACAGGGGAGGTAATGAGCAGTTCTTC. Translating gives CASSLLSDRGGNEQFF.

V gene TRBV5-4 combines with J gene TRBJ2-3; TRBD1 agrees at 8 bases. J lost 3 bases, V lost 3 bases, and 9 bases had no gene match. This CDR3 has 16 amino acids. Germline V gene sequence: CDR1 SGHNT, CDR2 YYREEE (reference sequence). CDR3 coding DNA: TGTGCCAGCAGCTCGGCGCCGGGACAGGAGACAGATACGCAGTATTTT. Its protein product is CASSSAPGQETDTQYF.

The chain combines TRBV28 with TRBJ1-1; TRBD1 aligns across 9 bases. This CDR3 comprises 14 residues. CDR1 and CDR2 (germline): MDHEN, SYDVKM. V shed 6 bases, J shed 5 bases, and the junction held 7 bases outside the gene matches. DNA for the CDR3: TGTGCCAGCAGGCCGGACAGGGGAGTTACTGAAGCTTTCTTT. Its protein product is CASRPDRGVTEAFF.